This is a list of T cell receptor beta chains from one sample in a study of CD8 T cells in Susac syndrome. MiXCR was run by TCRdb on the immunoSEQ multiplex PCR reads, yielding one entry per CDR3 protein. The sample has tens of thousands of distinct CDR3 sequences, roughly 94% seen once. The sequenced sample was CD8+ T cells from PBMCs. These receptors came from a human donor with Susac syndrome. CDR3s include the opening cysteine and the closing phenylalanine or tryptophan. D genes are given only for firm matches. The size entry is marked missing in some rows and otherwise reads once, few, many or a size class.

clone size | J gene | V gene | D gene | CDR3 DNA | CDR3 protein
- | TRBJ2-3 | TRBV12-3/TRBV12-4 | TRBD1 | TGTGCCAGCACCTTTCGACAGGGCCCAGATACGCAGTATTTT | CASTFRQGPDTQYF
- | TRBJ1-1 | TRBV20-1 | - | TGCAGTGCTATGGCAACCGACACTGAAGCTTTCTTT | CSAMATDTEAFF
- | TRBJ2-7 | TRBV27 | - | TGTGCCAGCAGTCAAATCCGGACCAGGGAACCCTACGAGCAGTACTTC | CASSQIRTREPYEQYF
- | TRBJ2-7 | TRBV3-2 | - | TGTGCCAGCATCGGGACTACGTACTTC | CASIGTTYF
- | TRBJ1-2 | TRBV7-8 | - | TGTGCCAGCAGCTCGAATCCCGGGACCTATGGCTACACCTTC | CASSSNPGTYGYTF
- | TRBJ1-1 | TRBV5-1 | TRBD1 | TGCGCCAGCAGCTTGGGACGACAGGGGTCCCGACTCATGAACACTGAAGCTTTCTTT | CASSLGRQGSRLMNTEAFF
- | TRBJ1-3 | TRBV28 | - | TGTGCCAGCAGTTTGGGAACCTCGAGAGGAAACACCATATATTTT | CASSLGTSRGNTIYF
- | TRBJ1-3 | TRBV14 | - | TGTGCCAGCAGCCAAGAGGGGGGAGGAAACACCATATATTTT | CASSQEGGGNTIYF
- | TRBJ1-4 | TRBV25-1 | - | TGTGCCAGCAGTGGAAGGGCCAATGAAAAACTGTTTTTT | CASSGRANEKLFF
- | TRBJ2-7 | TRBV20-1 | - | TGCAGTGCTAGGCAGGAGGCCTACGAGCAGTACTTC | CSARQEAYEQYF
once | TRBJ2-7 | TRBV12-3/TRBV12-4 | - | TGTGCCAGCAGTTTGTCCAGCGAAATTACCTACGAGCAGTACTTC | CASSLSSEITYEQYF
once | TRBJ2-1 | TRBV6-2/TRBV6-3 | TRBD1 | TGTGCCAGCAGCCCTGCTAGGGGGCGCAATGAGCAGTTCTTC | CASSPARGRNEQFF
once | TRBJ2-7 | TRBV7-9 | - | TGTGCCAGCAGCTTTTACAGGGACGGGGACGAGCAGTACTTC | CASSFYRDGDEQYF
- | TRBJ2-7 | TRBV9 | - | TGTGCCAGCAGCGTAGGAGACAGTAGCTCCTACGAGCAGTACTTC | CASSVGDSSSYEQYF
- | TRBJ2-5 | TRBV9 | - | TGTGCCAGCAGCGTAGCTACAGGGTGGGAGACCCAGTACTTC | CASSVATGWETQYF
- | TRBJ1-2 | TRBV20-1 | - | TGCAGTGCCTATAACCGGGATGACTATGGCTACACCTTC | CSAYNRDDYGYTF
- | TRBJ1-6 | TRBV6-6 | - | TGTGCCAGCAGTTACGAACAGAGCTCCTATAATTCACCCCTCCACTTT | CASSYEQSSYNSPLHF
- | TRBJ2-7 | TRBV7-9 | - | TGTGCCAGCAGCTTAGAAAGGGGGGAGCAGTACTTC | CASSLERGEQYF
- | TRBJ2-5 | TRBV7-2 | TRBD2 | TGTGCCAGCAGCTCCCTAGCGGTCACCGAAGGCCAGTACTTC | CASSSLAVTEGQYF
- | TRBJ1-1 | TRBV11-3 | - | TGTGCCAGCAGCTTAGATCACAGTCCGAACACTGAAGCTTTCTTT | CASSLDHSPNTEAFF
- | TRBJ2-5 | TRBV9 | - | TGTGCCAGCAGCCCCGGAGGGGGGGTGAGTCCAGACCAAGAGACCCAGTACTTC | CASSPGGGVSPDQETQYF
- | TRBJ2-1 | TRBV29-1 | - | TGCAGCGTTCCGGCTGGGGGCTCCTACAATGAGCAGTTCTTC | CSVPAGGSYNEQFF
- | TRBJ2-5 | TRBV3-1 | - | TGTGCCAGCAGCTCGGGCGGGTTCGCAGAGACCCAGTACTTC | CASSSGGFAETQYF
- | TRBJ2-3 | TRBV9 | - | TGTGCCAGCAGCGTATGGTACACAGATACGCAGTATTTT | CASSVWYTDTQYF
- | TRBJ2-7 | TRBV7-9 | - | TGTGCCAGCAGCTCCCCGGGGGCCTACGAGCAGTACTTC | CASSSPGAYEQYF
- | TRBJ1-1 | TRBV4-1 | - | TGCGCCAGCAGCAGTCGGGACGCGTATGAAGCTTTCTTT | CASSSRDAYEAFF
- | TRBJ1-2 | TRBV4-1 | - | TGCGCCAGCAGCCAAGAACTCGCAGGGGCTAACTATGGCTACACCTTC | CASSQELAGANYGYTF
- | TRBJ1-2 | TRBV27 | TRBD1 | TGTGCTCGGGACAGGGGGCAAGGCTACACCTTC | CARDRGQGYTF
- | TRBJ1-5 | TRBV5-6 | - | TGTGCCAGCAGCTCTCGGGACAACAATCAGCCCCAGCATTTT | CASSSRDNNQPQHF
- | TRBJ2-3 | TRBV5-6 | TRBD1 | TGTGCCAGCAGCCCGGACAGGGTAGGAGTGGGCACAGATACGCAGTATTTT | CASSPDRVGVGTDTQYF
- | TRBJ2-7 | TRBV15 | TRBD1 | TGTGCCACCAGCACGACAGGGCCCGAGCAGTACTTC | CATSTTGPEQYF
- | TRBJ1-2 | TRBV20-1 | - | TGCAGTGCTAGGGGCGCGGACTATGGCTACACCTTC | CSARGADYGYTF
once | TRBJ1-2 | TRBV12-3/TRBV12-4 | TRBD1 | TGTGCCAGCAGTCCCGGGACAGTCCATGGCTACACCTTC | CASSPGTVHGYTF
- | TRBJ2-7 | TRBV9 | - | TGTGCCAGCAGCGTAGGCCGGGTTACCGAGCAGTACTTC | CASSVGRVTEQYF
- | TRBJ2-5 | TRBV10-3 | - | TGTGCCATCAGTGGGACTGAAGAGACCCAGTACTTC | CAISGTEETQYF
- | TRBJ2-3 | TRBV12-3/TRBV12-4 | - | TGTGCCAGCAGTTTAAGGGGGACCCTCACAGATACGCAGTATTTT | CASSLRGTLTDTQYF
- | TRBJ2-7 | TRBV9 | - | TGTGCCAGCAGCGCTTACGGGACGGGCGAGCAGTACTTC | CASSAYGTGEQYF
- | TRBJ2-1 | TRBV9 | - | TGTGCCAGCAGGTCCCCGGGACAAATACCTCTGAATGAGCAGTTCTTC | CASRSPGQIPLNEQFF
- | TRBJ1-1 | TRBV19 | TRBD1 | TGTGCCAGTAATAGGGGGCTAACTTCTGAAGCTTTCTTT | CASNRGLTSEAFF
- | TRBJ1-6 | TRBV11-2 | - | TGTGCCAGCAGCTCTATCTGGGACGGAATCTATAATTCACCCCTCCACTTT | CASSSIWDGIYNSPLHF
- | TRBJ1-2 | TRBV29-1 | TRBD1 | TGCAGCGTCCCGGGACAGGGGGGTGGCTACACCTTC | CSVPGQGGGYTF
- | TRBJ2-1 | TRBV2 | TRBD2 | TGTGCCAGCAGGGTTACTAGCGGGGGGAATGAGCAGTTCTTC | CASRVTSGGNEQFF
once | TRBJ2-7 | TRBV3-1 | - | TGTGCCAGCAGCCAAGAGGGGGCTCAGGGCTCCTACGAGCAGTACTTC | CASSQEGAQGSYEQYF
- | TRBJ1-2 | TRBV29-1 | TRBD1 | TGCAGCGCTCTGACAGGGTTAAACTATGGCTACACCTTC | CSALTGLNYGYTF
- | TRBJ1-6 | TRBV20-1 | TRBD1 | TGCAGTGCTAGAGTGGAGCCCCGGGACAGTTCACCCCTCCACTTT | CSARVEPRDSSPLHF
- | TRBJ2-7 | TRBV5-1 | - | TGCGCCAGCAGCTTGGCCGCTTTGGGTCAGTACTTC | CASSLAALGQYF
- | TRBJ2-3 | TRBV9 | - | TGTGCCAGCGGGAGGGATACGCAGTATTTT | CASGRDTQYF
- | TRBJ2-5 | TRBV9 | - | TGTGCCAGCAGCCCTCCGACAGGCGGAGAGACCCAGTACTTC | CASSPPTGGETQYF
- | TRBJ1-1 | TRBV9 | - | TGTGCCAGCAGCGTATTGACGACAGGTGGGAACACTGAAGCTTTCTTT | CASSVLTTGGNTEAFF
- | TRBJ2-5 | TRBV24-1 | TRBD1 | TGTGCCACCAGTGATGGACAGGAGAACGAAGAGACCCAGTACTTC | CATSDGQENEETQYF
- | TRBJ2-7 | TRBV29-1 | - | TGCAGCGCTGAATGGGTGGAGAGCTACGAGCAGTACTTC | CSAEWVESYEQYF
- | TRBJ2-7 | TRBV7-8 | - | TGTGCCAGCAGCACGGGCGACTCCTACGAGCAGTACTTC | CASSTGDSYEQYF
- | TRBJ1-1 | TRBV3-1 | - | TGTGCCAGCAGCCAAGAATTTGTGGGGAACACTGAAGCTTTCTTT | CASSQEFVGNTEAFF
- | TRBJ2-7 | TRBV2 | - | TGTGCCAGCAGTGGTTGGGGGGGCGACGAGCAGTACTTC | CASSGWGGDEQYF